These 24 T cell receptor beta chains were all obtained from the same sample, sequenced in a study of hypomethylating agent response in myelodysplastic syndrome. Profiling relied on immunoSEQ multiplex PCR, and the TCRdb table lists in-frame clones only, not all of them. Among over 8,000 clones listed, nearly 85% were seen once. The sequenced sample was bone marrow, obtained before or after starting hypomethylating agent treatment for myelodysplastic syndrome (not recorded which). The origin of the receptors is a human donor with myelodysplastic syndrome.

The V and J genes are TRBV27 and TRBJ2-3; possible D gene TRBD2, 6 bases. The CDR3 contains 14 residues. Germline CDR1 MNHEY, CDR2 SMNVEV (reference sequence). Trimming left V 6 bases short and J 6 bases short, with 16 bases between. The CDR3 spells CASRPSYRGDTQYF. The CDR3 DNA reads TGTGCCAGCAGGCCTTCTTACCGGGGGGATACGCAGTATTTT.

The rearrangement links TRBV5-1 to TRBJ2-3, with TRBD2 identical over 16 bases. Per the germline V gene, CDR1 is SGHRS and CDR2 is YFSETQ. This CDR3 region has 19 residues. The V segment lost 3 bases and the J segment 2 bases; nucleotides outside the gene matches: 9. CDR3 bases: TGCGCCAGCAGCTCCTCCGGGACTAGCGGGGGGGGGCACACAGATACGCAGTATTTT. Translating gives CASSSSGTSGGGHTDTQYF.

This chain links TRBV18 with TRBJ1-3, with TRBD1 matching 7 bases. Germline values: CDR1 KGHSH, CDR2 LQKENI. The CDR3 totals 16 residues. V lost 1 base, J lost 4 bases, and 7 bases stayed unmatched. The CDR3 protein is CASSPQTGDTGNTIYF. The CDR3 nucleotides are TGTGCCAGCTCACCACAAACAGGGGACACGGGAAACACCATATATTTT.

The chain has TRBV7-9 and TRBJ2-7, with D possibly called TRBD1 or TRBD2 (5 bases each). In germline, CDR1 is SEHNR, CDR2 FQNEAQ (reference sequence). The length of the CDR3 is 14 residues. The V gene lost 4 bases and the J gene lost 1 base, with 11 bases spanning the gap. CDR3 in DNA: TGTGCCAGCAGCTACCGGGACGCTTCCTACGAGCAGTACTTC. It is translated as CASSYRDASYEQYF.

The chain is built from TRBV6-1 and TRBJ2-1, with no clear D. Germline loops: CDR1 MNHNS, CDR2 SASEGT. Between the trimmed V and J ends, which lost 0 bases and 9 bases, there was a span of 9 bases. This CDR3 region has 13 residues. The CDR3 coding sequence is TGTGCCAGCAGTGAAGCGCGACGAGGTGAGCAGTTCTTC. Encoded protein: CASSEARRGEQFF.

J is TRBJ2-1 and V is TRBV5-4; 11 positions match TRBD2. The CDR3 totals 16 residues. The germline V gene has CDR1 SGHNT and CDR2 YYREEE (reference sequence). With 4 bases clipped from V and 9 bases from J, the junction kept 12 bases outside the gene matches. In DNA, the CDR3 is TGTGCCAGCAGCACAAAGACTAGCGGGAAGAGGAGTGAGCAGTTCTTC. Protein: CASSTKTSGKRSEQFF.

The chain carries TRBV5-1 and TRBJ1-6, with TRBD1 identical over 8 bases. After removal of 3 bases from V and 5 bases from J, the junction contained 10 bases not matched to a gene. The CDR3 is made up of 17 amino acids. Looked up from germline, CDR1 is SGHRS and CDR2 is YFSETQ. CDR3 DNA: TGCGCCAGCAGCTACTATCAGGGGGCAGGGGATAATTCACCCCTCCACTTT. This gives the protein CASSYYQGAGDNSPLHF.

The genes are TRBV4-1 and TRBJ1-4; TRBD1 matches at 8 bases. The CDR3 runs to 17 residues. V gave up 0 bases and J gave up 5 bases; unmatched junction bases: 8. CDR1 and CDR2 from the germline V gene are MGHRA and YSYEKL. The CDR3 loop reads CASSQELGQGGNEKLFF. The CDR3 coding sequence is TGCGCCAGCAGCCAAGAACTCGGACAGGGTGGGAATGAAAAACTGTTTTTT.

This chain joins TRBV5-1 and TRBJ1-1; D gene uncertain. CDR1 and CDR2 (germline): SGHRS, YFSETQ. The CDR3 is made up of 13 amino acids. The V end lost 0 bases, the J end lost 3 bases, and 6 bases lay between the germline ends. The CDR3 is CASSLVLDTEAFF. The CDR3 nucleotides read TGCGCCAGCAGCTTGGTACTAGACACTGAAGCTTTCTTT.

The chain employs TRBV29-1 and TRBJ1-3, with D possibly being TRBD1 (6 bases). The CDR3 loop spans 14 amino acids. Looked up from germline, CDR1 is SQVTM and CDR2 is ANQGSEA. V lost 4 bases to trimming and J lost 0 bases, with 10 bases between them. The CDR3 protein is CSVGQETSGNTIYF. DNA for the CDR3: TGCAGCGTTGGACAGGAAACCTCTGGAAACACCATATATTTT.

The chain joins TRBV9 to TRBJ2-7, with a weak D call TRBD2 (6 bases). Trimming removed 0 bases at V and 5 bases at J, with 15 bases between. There are 15 residues in the CDR3. Germline V CDR1 and CDR2: SGDLS, YYNGEE. This CDR3 is CASSVGSDTSHEQYF. CDR3 coding DNA: TGTGCCAGCAGCGTAGGATCGGACACTAGCCACGAGCAGTACTTC.

This sequence joins TRBV2 and TRBJ1-1; TRBD1 is a possible D gene (5 bases). The V gene's germline CDR1 is SNHLY and CDR2 FYNNEI. V gave up 4 bases and J gave up 11 bases, with 14 bases separating them. There are 12 residues in the CDR3. The CDR3 sequence is CASSVQVVGAFF. CDR3 bases: TGTGCCAGCAGTGTACAGGTTGTGGGGGCTTTCTTT.

V usage is TRBV11-2 and J usage is TRBJ1-2, with unresolved D. The V end lost 4 bases, the J end lost 7 bases, and 13 bases lay between the germline ends. Germline CDR1 is SGHAT and CDR2 is FQNNGV. The CDR3 is 13 residues long. The CDR3 spells CASSSSAGPGYTF. Written as DNA, the CDR3 is TGTGCCAGCAGCTCCTCCGCGGGTCCTGGCTACACCTTC.

The V and J genes are TRBV7-9 and TRBJ2-1; D gene unclear. This CDR3 is built from 12 residues. V was shortened by 5 bases and J by 7 bases, with 9 bases between the two germline ends. CDR1 is SEHNR and CDR2 is FQNEAQ in the germline V gene (reference sequence). CDR3 sequence (DNA): TGTGCCAGCAGCCCGAAGACTAATGAGCAGTTCTTC. This encodes CASSPKTNEQFF.

V and J are TRBV7-2 and TRBJ1-2, with 10 bases lining up with TRBD1. Germline V gene sequence: CDR1 SGHTA, CDR2 FQGNSA. V was clipped by 5 bases and J by 5 bases; unmatched bases: 5. The CDR3 is 14 residues long. Written as DNA, the CDR3 is TGTGCCAGCAGCGCCCAGGGACAGGGGTATGGCTACACCTTC. This encodes CASSAQGQGYGYTF.

The chain carries TRBV25-1 and TRBJ1-1, with D perhaps TRBD1 (5 bases). This CDR3 comprises 15 residues. In germline, CDR1 is MGHDK, CDR2 SYGVNS. The ends were cut back, 3 bases at V and 0 bases at J, with 11 bases in the middle. The CDR3 DNA follows: TGTGCCAGCAGTGATCGGGGGGTCCTGAACACTGAAGCTTTCTTT. Amino acids: CASSDRGVLNTEAFF.

V is TRBV2 and J is TRBJ2-4; the D gene could be TRBD1 or TRBD2 (7 bases each). Trimming cost V 6 bases and J 3 bases, with 18 bases left between them. In germline, CDR1 is SNHLY, CDR2 FYNNEI. This CDR3 is 16 amino acids long. The CDR3 sequence: CASSGGTVPVKNIQYF. CDR3 nucleotide sequence: TGTGCCAGCAGCGGGGGGACAGTCCCTGTCAAAAACATTCAGTACTTC.

The CDR3 region is CASSSDDTSGNTIYF. Here the CDR3 DNA reads TGTGCCAGCAGCTCAGACGACACATCTGGAAACACCATATATTTT. The V and J genes are TRBV9 and TRBJ1-3; D remains unclear. The CDR3 covers 15 residues. Trimming left V 4 bases short and J 1 base short, with 12 bases between. The germline gives CDR1 SGDLS, CDR2 YYNGEE.

The chain uses TRBV7-3 and TRBJ2-1, with D tentatively TRBD1 (6 bases). The CDR3 totals 14 residues. V lost 6 bases and J lost 10, with 19 bases in between. Germline V gives CDR1 SGHTA, CDR2 FQGTGA. As DNA, the CDR3 is TGTGCCAGCAGTCCGGGACACCGTTTGAGCGAGCAGTTCTTC. Its translation is CASSPGHRLSEQFF.

This clone has more than one count but fewer than ten. J is TRBJ2-7 and V is TRBV19, with TRBD2 identical over 7 bases. The CDR3 contains 16 residues. V lost 3 bases to trimming and J lost 2 bases; unmatched junction nucleotides: 10. Germline V gene lookup returns CDR1 LNHDA and CDR2 SQIVND (reference sequence). The CDR3 DNA reads TGTGCCAGTAGTATCCCACGGGGGGAGAGGGCCTACGAGCAGTACTTC. Translating gives CASSIPRGERAYEQYF.

This clone was seen just once. This chain joins TRBV27 and TRBJ2-7; no clear D. Looked up from germline, CDR1 is MNHEY and CDR2 is SMNVEV (reference sequence). The CDR3 consists of 13 residues. Trimming took off 4 bases at V and 0 bases at J, with 7 bases between the two ends. DNA for the CDR3: TGTGCCAGCAGTTCGGTGAACTCCTACGAGCAGTACTTC. Translated: CASSSVNSYEQYF.

V gene TRBV15 combines with J gene TRBJ2-3; TRBD2 is a possible D gene (5 bases). This CDR3 spans 13 amino acids. Germline V gene lookup returns CDR1 LNHNV and CDR2 YYDKDF (reference sequence). V shed 8 bases and J shed 2 bases, with 11 bases lying between them. The CDR3 bases are TGTGCCACCGCGGGCTCGCTCACAGATACGCAGTATTTT. Its translation: CATAGSLTDTQYF.

V gene TRBV6-6 combines with J gene TRBJ1-6; TRBD1 agrees at 8 bases. J gave up 5 bases and V 11 bases, and 8 bases lay outside the gene matches. CDR1 is MNHNY and CDR2 is SVGAGI in the germline V gene (reference sequence). The CDR3 length is 14 residues. The CDR3 is CASRTGPDNSPLHF. In nucleotides, the CDR3 is TGTGCCTCCCGGACAGGGCCTGATAATTCACCCCTCCACTTT.

This clone was seen a single time. A junction boundary mismatches the germline segment, possibly from a read error. CDR3 DNA sequence: TGTGCTAGCAGCTTAGCGTCGGTGGGACTCGGGTCCGGGGAGCTGTTTTTT. It specifies CASSLASVGLGSGELFF. The rearrangement joins TRBV7-9 to TRBJ2-2, with D possibly being TRBD2 (6 bases). This CDR3 is 17 amino acids long. Germline CDR1 is SEHNR and CDR2 is FQNEAQ (reference sequence).